This T cell receptor beta chain is from a study of T-cell reconstitution after alpha-beta-depleted transplantation in children. This clonotype was counted ten times or more. The TCRbeta library incorporated unique molecular identifiers. MiXCR was run by TCRdb on the PCR reads, yielding one entry per CDR3 protein. The top ten clones hold less than 2.5% of a sample with some 500,000 distinct CDR3 sequences, around a third of them seen once. V was cut by 5 bases and J by 0 bases, with 7 bases left in between. The CDR3 consists of 13 residues. The clonotype was recovered from a human donor who donated a stem cell graft to a child with aplastic anemia. The sequencing used PBMCs from the stem cell graft donor, collected from the stem cell graft. The V call is TRBV12-3 or TRBV12-4, the J call TRBJ1-1; TRBD1 might be the D (5 bases). The chain's CDR3 is CASSPGMNTEAFF. The CDR3 bases are TGTGCCAGCAGTCCAGGGATGAACACTGAAGCTTTCTTT.